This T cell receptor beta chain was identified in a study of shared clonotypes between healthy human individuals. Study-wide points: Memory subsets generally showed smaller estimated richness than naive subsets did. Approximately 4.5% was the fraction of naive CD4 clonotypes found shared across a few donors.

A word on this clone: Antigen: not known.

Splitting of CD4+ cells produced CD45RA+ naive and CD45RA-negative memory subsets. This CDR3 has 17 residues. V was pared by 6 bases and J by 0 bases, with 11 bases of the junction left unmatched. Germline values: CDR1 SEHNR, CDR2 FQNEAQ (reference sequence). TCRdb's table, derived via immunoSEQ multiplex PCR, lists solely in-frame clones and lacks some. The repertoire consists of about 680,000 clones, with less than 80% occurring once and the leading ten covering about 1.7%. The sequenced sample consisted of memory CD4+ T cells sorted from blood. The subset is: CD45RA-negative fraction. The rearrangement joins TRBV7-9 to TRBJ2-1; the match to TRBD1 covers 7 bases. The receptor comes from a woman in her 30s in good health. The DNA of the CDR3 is TGTGCCAGCAGACAACACGCACAGGGGACCTCCTACAATGAGCAGTTCTTC. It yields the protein CASRQHAQGTSYNEQFF.